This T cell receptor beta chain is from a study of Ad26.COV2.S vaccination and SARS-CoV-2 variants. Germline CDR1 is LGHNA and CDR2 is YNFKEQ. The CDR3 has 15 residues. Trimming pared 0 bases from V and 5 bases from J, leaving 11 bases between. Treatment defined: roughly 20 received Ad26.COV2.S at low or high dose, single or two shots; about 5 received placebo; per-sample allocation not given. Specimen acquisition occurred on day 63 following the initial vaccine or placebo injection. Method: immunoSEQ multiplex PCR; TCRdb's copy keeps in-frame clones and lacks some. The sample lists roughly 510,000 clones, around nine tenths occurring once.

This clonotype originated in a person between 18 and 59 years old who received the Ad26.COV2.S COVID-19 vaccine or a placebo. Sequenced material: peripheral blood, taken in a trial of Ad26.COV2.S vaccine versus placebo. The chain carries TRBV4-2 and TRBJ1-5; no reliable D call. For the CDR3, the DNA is TGTGCCAGCAGCCAAGATCGGAACAGAGATCAGCCCCAGCATTTT. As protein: CASSQDRNRDQPQHF.